The source of this T cell receptor (beta chain) is a study of cytomegalovirus exposure and HLA in healthy donors. The PCR made use of 60 Vbeta and 13 Jbeta primers. Profiled with immunoSEQ multiplex PCR; TCRdb holds only in-frame clones, not every one. The sample consists of roughly 150,000 clones, 75% to 90% of them appearing once. CDR1 is SGHRS, CDR2 YFSETQ, per germline. V dropped 4 bases and J dropped 4; count of bases not matched to a gene: 14. The CDR3 contains 17 residues. The V gene is TRBV5-1, the J gene TRBJ2-1; 7 nucleotides line up with TRBD1. This TCR was recovered from a male donor in good health and CMV-seronegative. The sample consisted of PBMCs. In DNA form, the CDR3 reads TGCGCCAGCAGCCCTCAAACCGGGACAGCGCTTTACAATGAGCAGTTCTTC. Translated: CASSPQTGTALYNEQFF.